A single sample gave rise to the 32 T cell receptor beta chains below, sequenced in a study of cytomegalovirus exposure and HLA in healthy donors. PCR primers comprised 60 Vbeta and 13 Jbeta primers. Profiled with immunoSEQ multiplex PCR; TCRdb holds only in-frame clones, not every one. In the table there are over 130,000 clones, approximately 80% of which are singletons. Sample: PBMCs. The receptor set was obtained from a man aged 25-40 years in good health and CMV-seropositive.

This chain uses TRBV5-1 with TRBJ2-3; D is ambiguous. V was trimmed by 1 base and J by 4 bases, leaving 10 bases between them. This CDR3 contains 14 residues. Germline V lookup: CDR1 SGHRS, CDR2 YFSETQ. CDR3 coding DNA: TGCGCCAGCAGCTTGAATGCCGCGTCAGATACGCAGTATTTT. Translating gives CASSLNAASDTQYF.

This clone was picked up one time. The gene calls are TRBV10-3 and TRBJ2-1; TRBD2 aligns across 16 bases. Germline CDR1 is ENHRY and CDR2 is SYGVKD. The CDR3 sequence is 19 residues long. The V gene end was trimmed by 4 bases and the J gene end by 0 bases; junction bases not matched to a gene: 6. This CDR3 reads CAISAGLAGGGGSYNEQFF. The CDR3, as DNA: TGTGCCATCAGTGCGGGACTAGCGGGAGGGGGTGGCTCCTACAATGAGCAGTTCTTC.

In this sample, this clone turned up once. The V and J genes are TRBV6-1 and TRBJ1-3; 7 bases are a match to TRBD1. Germline trimming cut 6 bases from V and 4 bases from J; bases unmatched to any gene: 9. CDR3 length: 15 amino acids. The germline V gene has CDR1 MNHNS and CDR2 SASEGT. The DNA of the CDR3 is TGTGCCAGCAGGAAAGCCGGGACAGCGGGAAACACCATATATTTT. Protein product: CASRKAGTAGNTIYF.

Turning to this clone: A junction boundary mismatches the germline segment, possibly from a read error. This chain links TRBV2 with TRBJ2-5; TRBD2 matches at 10 bases. This CDR3 spans 15 amino acids. The germline CDR1 and CDR2 sequences are SNHLY and FYNNEI. CDR3 protein: CASREAGGLLETQYF. In DNA form, the CDR3 reads TGTGCCAGCAGGGAAGCGGGAGGGCTCTTAGAGACCCAGTACTTC.

DNA of the CDR3: TGTGCCAGCAGCGTATTGAAACCAGGGGACACCGGGGAGCTGTTTTTT. Translation gives CASSVLKPGDTGELFF. This chain connects TRBV9 to TRBJ2-2, with D perhaps matching TRBD1 (6 bases). The length of the CDR3 is 16 residues. Trimming left V 1 base short and J 3 bases short, with 13 bases between. Looked up from germline, CDR1 is SGDLS and CDR2 is YYNGEE.

This chain uses TRBV6-1 with TRBJ2-5; maybe TRBD2 (7 bases). V shed 8 bases and J shed 5 bases, with 15 bases lying between them. Germline CDR1 MNHNS, CDR2 SASEGT. This CDR3 has 13 residues. CDR3 in amino acids: CASLGGPGETQYF. CDR3 coding DNA: TGTGCCAGCCTCGGGGGGCCAGGGGAGACCCAGTACTTC.

The chain has TRBV29-1 and TRBJ2-7; TRBD1 is a possible D gene (6 bases). The CDR3 is 18 residues long. CDR1 SQVTM and CDR2 ANQGSEA come from the germline V gene. The V end was cut by 6 bases, the J end by 2 bases, with 29 bases between. CDR3 loop: CSVQSVGIQGMRPYEQYF. The DNA for the CDR3 is TGCAGCGTGCAATCAGTGGGTATACAGGGAATGAGGCCCTACGAGCAGTACTTC.

The chain carries TRBV6-6 and TRBJ2-7, with a possible D match to TRBD1 (5 bases). CDR3 length: 13 amino acids. Germline CDR1 reads MNHNY; CDR2 reads SVGAGI (reference sequence). Trimming took off 8 bases at V and 7 bases at J, with 18 bases between the two ends. The CDR3: CASYPTAGREQYF. The CDR3 coding sequence is TGTGCCAGCTACCCTACGGCAGGGCGTGAGCAGTACTTC.

This chain joins TRBV21-1 and TRBJ2-7; the D call of TRBD1 is as the table states it, not checked on the DNA. TRBV21-1 is flagged as a pseudogene. This CDR3 region has 15 residues. CDR3 in amino acids: CASSRWRQLTNEQYF. CDR3 DNA: TGTGCCAGCAGCAGGTGGCGACAGTTAACTAACGAGCAGTACTTC.

This chain joins TRBV11-3 and TRBJ1-3; 9 positions agree with TRBD1. This CDR3 is built from 13 residues. Germline V gene lookup returns CDR1 SGHNT and CDR2 YENEEA. The junction had 7 bases not matched to a gene; V was cut back by 10 bases and J by 6 bases. The CDR3 loop is CATRGQGENTIYF. The DNA for the CDR3 is TGTGCCACCAGGGGACAGGGAGAAAACACCATATATTTT.

The chain is built from TRBV27 and TRBJ1-3; the D gene is possibly TRBD1 (5 bases). Germline lookup yields CDR1 MNHEY and CDR2 SMNVEV (reference sequence). V lost 0 bases and J 1 base, leaving 7 bases between the germline ends. The CDR3 runs 15 residues. The chain's CDR3 is CASSLSGGSGNTIYF. As DNA, the CDR3 is TGTGCCAGCAGTTTATCCGGGGGGTCTGGAAACACCATATATTTT.

The chain is built from TRBV7-9 and TRBJ2-7, with TRBD2 matching over 7 bases. Trimming cost V 6 bases and J 2 bases; bases outside gene matches: 16. This CDR3 contains 17 residues. CDR1 and CDR2 from the germline V gene are SEHNR and FQNEAQ (reference sequence). CDR3 coding DNA: TGTGCCAGCAGTTCTATGGGGGGTCTAGCGGCTACCTACGAGCAGTACTTC. Translating it yields CASSSMGGLAATYEQYF.

The chain links TRBV5-6 to TRBJ2-5; 7 positions agree with TRBD1. The germline CDR1 and CDR2 sequences are SGHDT and YYEEEE. The V segment lost 2 bases and the J segment 4 bases; nucleotides outside the gene matches: 11. CDR3 length: 16 residues. This chain's CDR3 is CASSLRQGRVIETQYF. In DNA, the CDR3 is TGTGCCAGCAGCTTACGACAGGGAAGGGTCATAGAGACCCAGTACTTC.

The chain joins TRBV30 to TRBJ1-5, with 7 positions matching TRBD1. The trim removed 1 base at V and 6 bases at J, leaving 6 bases unmatched. Germline V gives CDR1 GTSNPN, CDR2 SVGIG (reference sequence). The CDR3 loop spans 14 amino acids. CDR3: CAWSASGGSQPQHF. For the CDR3, the DNA is TGTGCCTGGAGTGCTTCAGGGGGTTCTCAGCCCCAGCATTTT.

The chain uses TRBV6-1 and TRBJ2-5, with 7 bases identical to TRBD2. The J call may be mistaken, given a closer DNA end match to TRBJ2-7. Germline lookup yields CDR1 MNHNS and CDR2 SASEGT. CDR3 length: 15 amino acids. CDR3 sequence (DNA): TGTGCCAGCAGTGAAGTGGGGGGGAACTCCTACGAGCAGTACTTC. Its protein is CASSEVGGNSYEQYF.

J is TRBJ1-4 and V is TRBV11-1; maybe TRBD1 (6 bases). V lost 5 bases to trimming and J lost 6 bases, with 16 bases between them. The CDR3 covers 15 residues. Germline V gene lookup returns CDR1 SGHAT and CDR2 FQDESV (reference sequence). CDR3 loop: CASSPYRDTYEKLFF. Here the CDR3 DNA reads TGTGCCAGCAGCCCGTACCGGGACACGTATGAAAAACTGTTTTTT.

This clone was detected once. The rearrangement joins TRBV6-5 to TRBJ1-2; unclear D gene. The CDR3 is 14 residues long. Deletions cut 6 bases from V and 4 bases from J, with 15 bases between. CDR1 is MNHEY, CDR2 SVGAGI, per germline. The CDR3 DNA is TGTGCCAGCAGCCGGACTCTTAACCTCTATGGCTACACCTTC. It is translated as CASSRTLNLYGYTF.

This clone was observed a handful of times. The chain carries TRBV6-6 and TRBJ2-5, with 15 positions matching TRBD2. Germline loops: CDR1 MNHNY, CDR2 SVGAGI (reference sequence). The CDR3 is made up of 16 amino acids. V lost 5 bases to trimming and J lost 2 bases; unmatched junction nucleotides: 3. In DNA, the CDR3 is TGTGCCAGCAGTATAGGACTAGCGGGAGGGCAAGAGACCCAGTACTTC. It encodes CASSIGLAGGQETQYF.

This sequence joins TRBV5-1 and TRBJ2-2; TRBD1 matches at 10 bases. The ends lost 6 bases at V and 7 bases at J; junction bases unmatched: 15. This CDR3 contains 17 residues. Germline loops: CDR1 SGHRS, CDR2 YFSETQ. This CDR3 is CASINHPGQGGNGELFF. The CDR3 nucleotides are TGCGCCAGCATCAACCACCCAGGACAGGGGGGTAACGGGGAGCTGTTTTTT.

This clone has a single count. The chain couples TRBV6-1 to TRBJ1-3; D is unresolved. CDR3 length equals 13 residues. V was shortened by 8 bases and J by 2 bases, with 10 bases between the two germline ends. Germline CDR1 and CDR2: MNHNS and SASEGT. CDR3 residues: CASPTGTGNTIYF. CDR3 nucleotide sequence: TGTGCCAGCCCGACGGGGACTGGAAACACCATATATTTT.

The chain employs TRBV5-1 and TRBJ2-7; TRBD2 aligns across 8 bases. The J segment lost 7 bases and the V segment lost 0 bases, leaving 9 bases of the junction unmatched. This CDR3 spans 15 amino acids. The germline V gene has CDR1 SGHRS and CDR2 YFSETQ. DNA for the CDR3: TGCGCCAGCAGCTTGGGGACAACTAGCGGAGGGGAGCAGTACTTC. Amino acids: CASSLGTTSGGEQYF.

The chain combines TRBV7-3 with TRBJ2-5; D perhaps matches TRBD2 (5 bases). V was cut by 4 bases and J by 3 bases, with 9 bases left in between. Germline V gives CDR1 SGHTA, CDR2 FQGTGA. CDR3 length: 13 residues. CDR3 sequence: CASSYGDKETQYF. In DNA, the CDR3 is TGTGCCAGCAGCTACGGGGATAAAGAGACCCAGTACTTC.

This sequence joins TRBV7-9 and TRBJ2-1, with 8 bases fitting TRBD1. With V trimmed by 1 base and J by 7 bases, 3 bases remained unmatched. CDR3 length: 14 residues. Germline-derived CDR1 and CDR2 are SEHNR and FQNEAQ (reference sequence). DNA of the CDR3: TGTGCCAGCAGCTTAGTACAGGGGGAGAATGAGCAGTTCTTC. The encoded protein is CASSLVQGENEQFF.

This sequence joins TRBV6-1 and TRBJ2-7; TRBD2 matches at 12 bases. Germline loops: CDR1 MNHNS, CDR2 SASEGT. This CDR3 has 19 residues. J was trimmed by 3 bases and V by 4 bases; bases with no gene match: 16. The CDR3 region has the DNA TGTGCCAGCAGTGCCGGGGACGGACTAGCGGGACTAAGCAGCTACGAGCAGTACTTC. It codes for CASSAGDGLAGLSSYEQYF.

This clone showed up just a few times. This chain joins TRBV11-2 and TRBJ1-1; D is ambiguous. The V gene's germline CDR1 is SGHAT and CDR2 FQNNGV. CDR3 length: 15 amino acids. The V end lost 3 bases, the J end lost 5 bases, and 16 bases lay between the germline ends. The CDR3, as DNA: TGTGCCAGCAGCTTGCCCCAGGTCGGATGGACTGAAGCTTTCTTT. This gives the protein CASSLPQVGWTEAFF.

The genes are TRBV28 and TRBJ1-1; D uncertain. V was pared by 1 base and J by 11 bases, with 11 bases between. Germline V gives CDR1 MDHEN, CDR2 SYDVKM. This CDR3 region has 12 residues. The CDR3 DNA is TGTGCCAGCAGTTTATCCCAGGCGCGCGCTTTCTTT. Protein: CASSLSQARAFF. Full variable domain (rest looked up from reference TRBV28 and TRBJ1-1): DVKVTQSSRYLVKRTGEKVFLECVQDMDHENMFWYRQDPGLGLRLIYFSYDVKMKEKGDIPEGYSVSREKKERFSLILESASTNQTSMYLCASSLSQARAFFGQGTRLTVV.

The chain combines TRBV7-2 with TRBJ2-4; possibly TRBD1 for D (6 bases). The CDR3 is 15 residues long. CDR1 and CDR2 from the germline V gene are SGHTA and FQGNSA. The germline V and J ends were trimmed by 1 base and 6 bases, with 13 bases remaining between them. The CDR3 spells CASSLGLGGRNIQYF. The CDR3 bases are TGTGCCAGCAGCTTAGGGCTAGGGGGAAGAAACATTCAGTACTTC.

This chain connects TRBV6-5 to TRBJ2-7, with 7 bases matching TRBD2. The CDR3 loop spans 16 amino acids. The germline V gene has CDR1 MNHEY and CDR2 SVGAGI. The V gene end was trimmed by 4 bases and the J gene end by 4 bases; junction bases not matched to a gene: 13. In DNA form, the CDR3 reads TGTGCCAGCAGTTCAACCGGGACTACCAAACGTTACGAGCAGTACTTC. The encoded protein is CASSSTGTTKRYEQYF.

The chain combines TRBV27 with TRBJ1-5, with D possibly TRBD1 on 6 matching bases. V dropped 8 bases and J dropped 2 bases, with 16 bases sitting between them. The CDR3 runs 15 residues. In germline, CDR1 is MNHEY, CDR2 SMNVEV (reference sequence). CDR3 in amino acids: CASGDAAGGNQPQHF. The CDR3 DNA is TGTGCCAGCGGGGACGCGGCAGGGGGCAATCAGCCCCAGCATTTT.

This sequence joins TRBV7-8 and TRBJ1-6; D might be TRBD1 (5 bases). V gave up 2 bases and J gave up 7 bases, with 12 bases separating them. CDR1 and CDR2 from the germline V gene are SGHVS and FQNEAQ. CDR3 length equals 15 residues. Here the CDR3 reads CASSLTGDGNSPLHF. The CDR3 DNA reads as TGTGCCAGCAGCTTAACGGGGGACGGAAATTCACCCCTCCACTTT.

The chain uses TRBV28 and TRBJ2-7, with D possibly being TRBD2 (7 bases). Trimming took 11 bases from V and 4 from J, leaving 15 bases between them. Germline CDR1 and CDR2: MDHEN and SYDVKM. The CDR3 has 12 amino acids. CDR3 sequence (DNA): TGTGCCGCCTGGGGAGGGGGATACGAGCAGTACTTC. As protein: CAAWGGGYEQYF.

V usage is TRBV25-1 and J usage is TRBJ2-5; 9 positions match TRBD2. This CDR3 has 15 residues. Germline CDR1 and CDR2: MGHDK and SYGVNS. The trim removed 3 bases at V and 4 bases at J, leaving 6 bases unmatched. The CDR3 reads CASSEEAGGVETQYF. The CDR3, as DNA: TGTGCCAGCAGTGAGGAAGCGGGGGGTGTAGAGACCCAGTACTTC.